This T cell receptor (beta chain) was observed in a study of T cell clones after liver transplantation. The assay was immunoSEQ multiplex PCR, and TCRdb's table has in-frame clones only and misses some. Of fewer than 7,000 clones listed, 79% are singletons. Trimming stripped 0 bases from V and 9 bases from J, with 15 bases between. CDR3 length: 14 residues. CDR1 is GTSNPN and CDR2 is SVGIG in the germline V gene (reference sequence). A note on this clone: What it binds is unknown.

Study-wide results and caveats: Rather than being deleted, graft donor-reactive T cells may have moved into the graft. In a couple of subjects, few donor cells limited the measurable donor-reactive repertoire.

CD3+CD4+ and CD3+CD8+ cells were FACS-sorted from thawed unstimulated PBMCs. V gene TRBV30 combines with J gene TRBJ1-5, with D unresolved. The sample in question was CD8+ T cells from blood, obtained 24 months after liver transplant. This sequence originates from a human patient who received a liver transplant. Some T cells may be the graft donor's. The CDR3 sequence is CAWSVPQHQPPQHF. In nucleotides, the CDR3 is TGTGCCTGGAGTGTACCCCAACATCAGCCGCCCCAGCATTTT.